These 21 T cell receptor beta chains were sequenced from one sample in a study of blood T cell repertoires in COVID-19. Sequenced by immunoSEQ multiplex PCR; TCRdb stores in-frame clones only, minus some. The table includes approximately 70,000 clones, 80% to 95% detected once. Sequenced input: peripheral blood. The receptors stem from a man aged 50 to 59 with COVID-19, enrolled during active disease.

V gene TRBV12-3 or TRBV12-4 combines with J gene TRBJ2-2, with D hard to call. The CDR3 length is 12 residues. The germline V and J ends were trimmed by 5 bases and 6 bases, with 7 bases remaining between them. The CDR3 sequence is CASSPFPGELFF. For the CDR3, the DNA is TGTGCCAGCAGTCCCTTCCCCGGGGAGCTGTTTTTT.

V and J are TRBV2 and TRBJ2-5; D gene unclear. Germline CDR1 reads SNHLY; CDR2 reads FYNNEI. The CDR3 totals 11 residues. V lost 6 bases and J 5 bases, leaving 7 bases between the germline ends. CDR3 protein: CASRALETQYF. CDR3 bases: TGTGCCAGCAGAGCACTGGAGACCCAGTACTTC.

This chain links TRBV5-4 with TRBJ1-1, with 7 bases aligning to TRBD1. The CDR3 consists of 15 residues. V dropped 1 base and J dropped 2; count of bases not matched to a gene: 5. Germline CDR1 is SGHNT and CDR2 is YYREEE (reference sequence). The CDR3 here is CASSLPRDSNTEAFF. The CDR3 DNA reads TGTGCCAGCAGCTTGCCCCGGGACAGTAACACTGAAGCTTTCTTT.

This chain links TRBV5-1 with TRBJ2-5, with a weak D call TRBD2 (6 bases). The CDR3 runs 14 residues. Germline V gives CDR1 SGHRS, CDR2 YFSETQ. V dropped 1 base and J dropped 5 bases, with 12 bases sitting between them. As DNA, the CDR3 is TGCGCCAGCAGCTTGATTTGGGGGGAGGAGACCCAGTACTTC. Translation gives CASSLIWGEETQYF.

For the CDR3, the DNA is TGTGCCAGCAGTTACTCAGTCGGTTTTAGCAATCAGCCCCAGCATTTT. Encoded protein: CASSYSVGFSNQPQHF. This chain links TRBV6-5 with TRBJ1-5; no definite D call. V lost 0 bases and J lost 0, with 9 bases in between. In germline, CDR1 is MNHEY, CDR2 SVGAGI. The CDR3 loop spans 16 amino acids.

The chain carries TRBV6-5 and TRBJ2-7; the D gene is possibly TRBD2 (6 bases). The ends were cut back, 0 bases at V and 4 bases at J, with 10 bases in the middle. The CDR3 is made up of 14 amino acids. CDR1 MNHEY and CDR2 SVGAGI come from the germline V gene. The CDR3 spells CASSYSIGGYEQYV. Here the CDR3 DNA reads TGTGCCAGCAGTTACTCCATTGGGGGGTACGAGCAGTACGTC.

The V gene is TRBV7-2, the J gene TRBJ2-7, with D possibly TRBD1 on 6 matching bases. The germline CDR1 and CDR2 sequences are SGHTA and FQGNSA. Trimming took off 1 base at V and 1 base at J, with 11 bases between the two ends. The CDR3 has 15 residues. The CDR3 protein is CASSLEGHGSYEQYF. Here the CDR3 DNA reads TGTGCCAGCAGCTTAGAGGGACATGGATCCTACGAGCAGTACTTC.

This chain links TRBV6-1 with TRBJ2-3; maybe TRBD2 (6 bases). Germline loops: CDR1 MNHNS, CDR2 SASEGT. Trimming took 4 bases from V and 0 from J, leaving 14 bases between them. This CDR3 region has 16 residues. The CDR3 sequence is CASSGAGPSSTDTQYF. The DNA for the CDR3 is TGTGCCAGCAGTGGGGCGGGGCCCTCTAGCACAGATACGCAGTATTTT.

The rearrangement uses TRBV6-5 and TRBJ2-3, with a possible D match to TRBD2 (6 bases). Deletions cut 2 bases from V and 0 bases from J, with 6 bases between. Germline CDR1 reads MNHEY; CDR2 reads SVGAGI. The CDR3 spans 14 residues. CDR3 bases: TGTGCCAGCAGTTACGGGGGGAGCACAGATACGCAGTATTTT. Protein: CASSYGGSTDTQYF.

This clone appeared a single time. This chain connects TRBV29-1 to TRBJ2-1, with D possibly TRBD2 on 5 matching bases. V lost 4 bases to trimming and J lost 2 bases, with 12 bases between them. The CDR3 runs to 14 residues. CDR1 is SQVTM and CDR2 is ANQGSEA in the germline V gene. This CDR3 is CSVVGVAPYNEQFF. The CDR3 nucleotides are TGCAGCGTTGTTGGGGTAGCGCCCTACAATGAGCAGTTCTTC.

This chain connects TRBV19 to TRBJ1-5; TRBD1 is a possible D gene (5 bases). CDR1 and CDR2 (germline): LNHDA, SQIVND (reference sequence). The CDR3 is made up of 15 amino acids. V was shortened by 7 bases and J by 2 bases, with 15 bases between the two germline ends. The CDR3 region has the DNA TGTGCCAGTAACTTTCCAGGGAACGGCAATCAGCCCCAGCATTTT. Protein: CASNFPGNGNQPQHF.

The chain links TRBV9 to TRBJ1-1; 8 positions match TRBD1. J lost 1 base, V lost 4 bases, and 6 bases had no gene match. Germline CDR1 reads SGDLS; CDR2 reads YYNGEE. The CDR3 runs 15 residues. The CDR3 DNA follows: TGTGCCAGCAGCCCCGCCGGGACAGGGAACACTGAAGCTTTCTTT. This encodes CASSPAGTGNTEAFF.

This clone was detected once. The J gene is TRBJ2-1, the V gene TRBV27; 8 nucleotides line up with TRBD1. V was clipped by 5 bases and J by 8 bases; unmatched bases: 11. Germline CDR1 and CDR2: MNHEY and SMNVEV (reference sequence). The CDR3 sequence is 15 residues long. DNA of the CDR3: TGTGCCAGCAGTCTGGGACAGGCCCTTCATGATGAGCAGTTCTTC. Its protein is CASSLGQALHDEQFF.

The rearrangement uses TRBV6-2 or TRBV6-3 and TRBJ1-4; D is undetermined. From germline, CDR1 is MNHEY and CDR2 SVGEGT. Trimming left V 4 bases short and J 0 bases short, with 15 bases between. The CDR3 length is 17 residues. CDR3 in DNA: TGTGCCAGCAGTTCCCGTCGACATCCCGCAACTAATGAAAAACTGTTTTTT. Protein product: CASSSRRHPATNEKLFF.

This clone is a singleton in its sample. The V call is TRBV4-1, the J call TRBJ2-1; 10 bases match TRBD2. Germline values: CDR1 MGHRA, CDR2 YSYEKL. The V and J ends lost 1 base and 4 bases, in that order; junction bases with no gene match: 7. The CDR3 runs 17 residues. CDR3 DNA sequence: TGCGCCAGCAGCCAAGCCGGACTAGCGGATCGTTACAATGAGCAGTTCTTC. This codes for CASSQAGLADRYNEQFF.

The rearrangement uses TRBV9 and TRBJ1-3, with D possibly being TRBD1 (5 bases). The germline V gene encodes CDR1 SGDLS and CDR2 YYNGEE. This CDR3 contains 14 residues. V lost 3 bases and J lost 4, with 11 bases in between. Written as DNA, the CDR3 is TGTGCCAGCAGCGAATCGACAGCGGGAAACACCATATATTTT. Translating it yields CASSESTAGNTIYF.

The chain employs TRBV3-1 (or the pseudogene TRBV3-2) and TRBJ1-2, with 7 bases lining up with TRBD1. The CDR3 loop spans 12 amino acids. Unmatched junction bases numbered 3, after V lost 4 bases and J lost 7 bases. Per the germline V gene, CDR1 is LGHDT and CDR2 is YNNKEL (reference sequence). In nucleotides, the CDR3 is TGTGCCAGCAGCCCGCAGGGGGTTGGCTACACCTTC. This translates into CASSPQGVGYTF.

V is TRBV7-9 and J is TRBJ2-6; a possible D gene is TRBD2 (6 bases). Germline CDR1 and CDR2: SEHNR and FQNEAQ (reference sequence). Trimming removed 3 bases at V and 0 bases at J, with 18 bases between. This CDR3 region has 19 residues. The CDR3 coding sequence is TGTGCCAGCAGCTTTGGTTTCGGTTGGGGACTCTCTGGGGCCAACGTCCTGACTTTC. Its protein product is CASSFGFGWGLSGANVLTF.

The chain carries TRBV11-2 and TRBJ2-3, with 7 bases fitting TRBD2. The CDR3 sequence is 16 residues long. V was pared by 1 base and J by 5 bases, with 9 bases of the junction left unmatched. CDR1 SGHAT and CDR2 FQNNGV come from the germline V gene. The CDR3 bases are TGTGCCAGCAGCTTAGTCTTTGGGCTAGCGGTAGATACGCAGTATTTT. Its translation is CASSLVFGLAVDTQYF.

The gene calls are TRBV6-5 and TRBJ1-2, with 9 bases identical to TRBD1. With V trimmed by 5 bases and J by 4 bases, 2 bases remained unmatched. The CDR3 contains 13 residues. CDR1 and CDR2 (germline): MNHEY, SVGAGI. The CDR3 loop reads CASSMDRGYGYTF. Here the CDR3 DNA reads TGTGCCAGCAGTATGGACAGGGGCTATGGCTACACCTTC.

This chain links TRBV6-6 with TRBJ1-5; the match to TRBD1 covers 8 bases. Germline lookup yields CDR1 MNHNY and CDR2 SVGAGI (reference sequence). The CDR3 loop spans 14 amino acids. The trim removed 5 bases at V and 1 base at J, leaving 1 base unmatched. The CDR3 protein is CASSGQGSNQPQHF. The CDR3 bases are TGTGCCAGCAGTGGACAGGGAAGCAATCAGCCCCAGCATTTT.